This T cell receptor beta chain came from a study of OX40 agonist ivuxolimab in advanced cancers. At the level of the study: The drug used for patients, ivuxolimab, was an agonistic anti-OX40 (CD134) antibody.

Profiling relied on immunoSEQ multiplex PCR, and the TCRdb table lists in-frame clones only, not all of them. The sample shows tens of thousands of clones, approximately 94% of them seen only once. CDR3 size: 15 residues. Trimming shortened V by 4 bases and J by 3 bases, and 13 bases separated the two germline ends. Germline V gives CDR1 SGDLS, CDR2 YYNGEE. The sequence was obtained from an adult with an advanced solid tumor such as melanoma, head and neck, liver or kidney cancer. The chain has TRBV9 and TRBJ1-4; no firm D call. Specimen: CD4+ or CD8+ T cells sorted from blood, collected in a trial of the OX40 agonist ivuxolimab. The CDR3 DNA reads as TGTGCCAGCAGCTTCACGGACGGATCTAATGAAAAACTGTTTTTT. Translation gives CASSFTDGSNEKLFF.